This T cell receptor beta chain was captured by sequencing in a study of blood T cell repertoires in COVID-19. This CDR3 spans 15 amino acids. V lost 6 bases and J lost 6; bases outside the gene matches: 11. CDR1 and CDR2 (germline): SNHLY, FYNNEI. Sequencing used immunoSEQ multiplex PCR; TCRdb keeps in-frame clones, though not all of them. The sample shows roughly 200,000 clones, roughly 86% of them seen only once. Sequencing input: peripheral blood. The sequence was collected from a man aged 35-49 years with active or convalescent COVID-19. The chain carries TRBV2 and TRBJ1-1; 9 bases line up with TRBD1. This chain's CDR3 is CASRDRTGAGAEAFF. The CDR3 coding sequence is TGTGCCAGCAGAGATAGGACAGGGGCTGGGGCTGAAGCTTTCTTT.